Each of the 29 T cell receptor beta chains below was sequenced from the same sample in a study of blood T cell repertoires in COVID-19. The repertoire was sequenced with immunoSEQ multiplex PCR; TCRdb's copy has only in-frame clones and lacks some. The table shows roughly 250,000 clones, with 75% to 95% occurring only once. The sequencing sample was made of peripheral blood. These receptors all come from a person aged 18 to 30 with COVID-19, enrolled during active disease.

This rearrangement joins TRBV28 to TRBJ2-2, with 11 bases identical to TRBD2. The CDR3 length is 19 residues. J lost 4 bases, V lost 6 bases, and 16 bases had no gene match. Germline V gene lookup returns CDR1 MDHEN and CDR2 SYDVKM. For the CDR3, the DNA is TGTGCCAGCAGCCCGGCGGACTTAGCGGGAGGGCCGAGCACCGGGGAGCTGTTTTTT. As protein: CASSPADLAGGPSTGELFF. The full variable domain, its missing parts supplied by reference TRBV28 and TRBJ2-2, is DVKVTQSSRYLVKRTGEKVFLECVQDMDHENMFWYRQDPGLGLRLIYFSYDVKMKEKGDIPEGYSVSREKKERFSLILESASTNQTSMYLCASSPADLAGGPSTGELFFGEGSRLTVL.

The CDR3 bases are TGTGCCAGCAGTTTAGCGGAGGGCAATCAGCCCCAGCATTTT. Amino acid sequence: CASSLAEGNQPQHF. The chain links TRBV28 to TRBJ1-5; the D is unclear. Looked up from germline, CDR1 is MDHEN and CDR2 is SYDVKM. The CDR3 loop spans 14 amino acids. The V and J ends lost 2 bases and 2 bases respectively, with 7 bases between them.

The genes are TRBV24-1 and TRBJ2-1; the match to TRBD2 covers 11 bases. The CDR3 runs 20 residues. After removal of 0 bases from V and 0 bases from J, the junction contained 9 bases not matched to a gene. The germline CDR1 and CDR2 sequences are KGHDR and SFDVKD. The CDR3, as DNA: TGTGCCACCAGTGATTTGCGAACTAGCGGGAGAGATAGCTCCTACAATGAGCAGTTCTTC. Its protein is CATSDLRTSGRDSSYNEQFF.

The genes are TRBV9 and TRBJ2-5, with TRBD2 matching 8 bases. The CDR3 runs 15 residues. Unmatched junction bases numbered 5, after V lost 0 bases and J lost 4 bases. Per the germline V gene, CDR1 is SGDLS and CDR2 is YYNGEE. The CDR3 coding sequence is TGTGCCAGCAGCGTAGGTGTGAGCGGGAGAGAGACCCAGTACTTC. Encoded protein: CASSVGVSGRETQYF.

The chain carries TRBV28 and TRBJ1-5; 9 bases are a match to TRBD1. In germline, CDR1 is MDHEN, CDR2 SYDVKM. This CDR3 has 18 amino acids. V shed 3 bases, J shed 0 bases, and the junction held 9 bases outside the gene matches. The CDR3 DNA follows: TGTGCCAGCAGTTTGGTGGGACAGGGACCCTTTAGCAATCAGCCCCAGCATTTT. Protein: CASSLVGQGPFSNQPQHF.

The chain joins TRBV25-1 to TRBJ1-2, with D perhaps TRBD1 (5 bases). Germline V CDR1 and CDR2: MGHDK, SYGVNS. The V gene lost 4 bases and the J gene lost 6 bases, with 21 bases spanning the gap. The CDR3 extends over 16 amino acids. The CDR3 region has the DNA TGTGCCAGCAGTGGATTCTGGGGCATGGGAGGTGATGGCTACACCTTC. Translation gives CASSGFWGMGGDGYTF.

This clone has only one observation. The chain links TRBV4-2 to TRBJ2-4, with TRBD1 as a possible D gene (6 bases). CDR3 size: 15 residues. Germline lookup yields CDR1 LGHNA and CDR2 YNFKEQ. V was cut by 4 bases and J by 0 bases, with 10 bases left in between. DNA of the CDR3: TGTGCCAGCAGCCTGGACAGTCTAGCCAAAAACATTCAGTACTTC. This sequence encodes CASSLDSLAKNIQYF.

This clone was recorded only once. CDR3 DNA sequence: TGTGCCAGCAGGGTCTCAGGGGGGTTGAACACTGAAGCTTTCTTT. It encodes CASRVSGGLNTEAFF. The genes are TRBV2 and TRBJ1-1; 7 positions match TRBD1. CDR3 length: 15 residues. Germline V gene data show CDR1 as SNHLY and CDR2 as FYNNEI. V trimming: 6 bases; J trimming: 0 bases; junction bases outside the gene matches: 7.

V gene TRBV20-1 combines with J gene TRBJ2-5, with D possibly being TRBD2 (5 bases). Germline CDR1 DFQATT, CDR2 SNEGSKA (reference sequence). V lost 3 bases and J lost 2, with 19 bases in between. The length of the CDR3 is 16 residues. The CDR3 DNA reads as TGCAGTGCTAGTCCCCTCTTCACTAGACTTCAAGAGACCCAGTACTTC. Translation gives CSASPLFTRLQETQYF.

The chain couples TRBV28 to TRBJ2-7, with 11 bases lining up with TRBD1. J gave up 7 bases and V 4 bases, and 6 bases lay outside the gene matches. Germline V gene data show CDR1 as MDHEN and CDR2 as SYDVKM. The CDR3 contains 14 residues. The CDR3 region has the DNA TGTGCCAGCAGTTCCCCCGGGACAGGGGGTGAGCAGTACTTC. Translation gives CASSSPGTGGEQYF.

The chain couples TRBV29-1 to TRBJ2-1, with D possibly matching TRBD2 (6 bases). Germline V CDR1 and CDR2: SQVTM, ANQGSEA. V lost 2 bases and J lost 4, with 12 bases in between. The CDR3 extends over 14 amino acids. The CDR3 DNA follows: TGCAGCGTTGAACCTAGCGATCTTTACAATGAGCAGTTCTTC. Translated: CSVEPSDLYNEQFF.

This clone was counted only a few times. The chain is built from TRBV2 and TRBJ1-5, with a possible D match to TRBD1 (6 bases). Deletions cut 2 bases from V and 4 bases from J, with 15 bases between. The CDR3 length is 16 residues. In germline, CDR1 is SNHLY, CDR2 FYNNEI. CDR3 in DNA: TGTGCCAGCAGTGAACTGGGAGTAGGGGGTAATCAGCCCCAGCATTTT. This codes for CASSELGVGGNQPQHF.

J is TRBJ1-1 and V is TRBV7-8, with 9 bases identical to TRBD1. The CDR3 contains 16 residues. The trim removed 1 base at V and 10 bases at J, leaving 13 bases unmatched. CDR1 SGHVS and CDR2 FQNEAQ come from the germline V gene. CDR3 loop: CASSLVWSPGQGGAFF. DNA for the CDR3: TGTGCCAGCAGCTTAGTGTGGTCTCCGGGACAGGGCGGAGCTTTCTTT.

The chain's CDR3 is CASTPGGLYGYTF. Here the CDR3 DNA reads TGTGCCAGCACCCCGGGGGGCCTCTATGGCTACACCTTC. The chain carries TRBV12-3 or TRBV12-4 and TRBJ1-2, with D possibly TRBD1 on 6 matching bases. The CDR3 is made up of 13 amino acids. V was pared by 7 bases and J by 4 bases, with 13 bases between.

The V gene is TRBV7-9, the J gene TRBJ2-5; 8 bases map to TRBD1. The V gene end was trimmed by 5 bases and the J gene end by 2 bases; junction bases not matched to a gene: 13. The germline CDR1 and CDR2 sequences are SEHNR and FQNEAQ (reference sequence). This CDR3 has 17 amino acids. CDR3 in amino acids: CASSPDRASYFQETQYF. The DNA for the CDR3 is TGTGCCAGCAGCCCGGACAGGGCAAGCTATTTTCAAGAGACCCAGTACTTC. The complete variable domain, with remaining parts taken from reference TRBV7-9 and TRBJ2-5, reads DTGVSQNPRHKITKRGQNVTFRCDPISEHNRLYWYRQTLGQGPEFLTYFQNEAQLEKSRLLSDRFSAERPKGSFSTLEIQRTEQGDSAMYLCASSPDRASYFQETQYFGPGTRLLVL.

The gene calls are TRBV7-2 and TRBJ1-3, with D unresolved. In germline, CDR1 is SGHTA, CDR2 FQGNSA. V was trimmed by 4 bases and J by 4 bases, leaving 8 bases between them. CDR3 size: 13 residues. CDR3 in DNA: TGTGCCAGCAGCTCTTCCCGGGGAAACACCATATATTTT. This sequence encodes CASSSSRGNTIYF.

This chain connects TRBV6-5 to TRBJ2-4; tentative D call: TRBD2 (5 bases). CDR3 size: 15 residues. Per the germline V gene, CDR1 is MNHEY and CDR2 is SVGAGI. V lost 6 bases and J lost 3, with 15 bases in between. CDR3 sequence reads: CASSPGNGLKNIQYF. The CDR3 region has the DNA TGTGCCAGCAGCCCCGGGAACGGCCTCAAAAACATTCAGTACTTC.

Note on this clone: This CDR3 is also generated by other DNA sequences in the sample. V usage is TRBV27 and J usage is TRBJ2-1, with D unclear. Deletions cut 1 base from V and 0 bases from J, with 7 bases between. The CDR3 contains 15 residues. CDR1 and CDR2 (germline): MNHEY, SMNVEV (reference sequence). DNA for the CDR3: TGTGCCAGCAGTTTATTGCCGAGCTCCTACAATGAGCAGTTCTTC. It codes for CASSLLPSSYNEQFF.

The chain is built from TRBV19 and TRBJ2-3; D is perhaps TRBD2 (6 bases). CDR3 length: 15 residues. In germline, CDR1 is LNHDA, CDR2 SQIVND (reference sequence). V lost 3 bases and J lost 0, with 10 bases in between. The CDR3 protein is CASSIGGSSTDTQYF. The CDR3 bases are TGTGCCAGTAGTATTGGAGGGTCAAGCACAGATACGCAGTATTTT.

This clone was found a few times. V is TRBV4-3 and J is TRBJ2-5, with D unresolved. This CDR3 spans 14 amino acids. The V end lost 1 base, the J end lost 7 bases, and 13 bases lay between the germline ends. The germline gives CDR1 LGHNA, CDR2 YSLEER. CDR3 DNA: TGCGCCAGCAGCCAAGTTGCGGCAGCCGGGACCCAGTACTTC. This gives the protein CASSQVAAAGTQYF.

The chain has TRBV6-6 and TRBJ2-2, with 8 bases aligning to TRBD2. The V and J ends lost 7 bases and 6 bases, in that order; junction bases with no gene match: 10. This CDR3 is 15 amino acids long. The V gene's germline CDR1 is MNHNY and CDR2 SVGAGI (reference sequence). This CDR3 reads CASIPTPGGAGELFF. The CDR3 DNA reads as TGTGCCAGCATCCCAACCCCCGGGGGGGCCGGGGAGCTGTTTTTT.

V usage is TRBV5-1 and J usage is TRBJ2-5, with a weak D call TRBD2 (6 bases). With 4 bases removed from V and 4 bases from J, the gap between germline ends came to 20 bases. CDR1 is SGHRS and CDR2 is YFSETQ in the germline V gene. CDR3 length: 16 amino acids. CDR3 loop: CASSDGTAEGGETQYF. The DNA of the CDR3 is TGCGCCAGCAGCGACGGGACTGCGGAAGGTGGAGAGACCCAGTACTTC.

The chain couples TRBV11-2 to TRBJ1-2; 7 bases match TRBD1. Trimming at V came to 3 bases and at J to 4 bases, leaving 11 bases not matched to a gene. This CDR3 spans 16 amino acids. Germline values: CDR1 SGHAT, CDR2 FQNNGV. CDR3 sequence reads: CASSLSGQLQTYGYTF. The CDR3 DNA follows: TGTGCCAGCAGCTTGTCGGGACAGCTCCAAACCTATGGCTACACCTTC.

The V call is TRBV12-5, the J call TRBJ1-1; TRBD1 matches at 8 bases. From germline, CDR1 is LGHNT and CDR2 FRNRAP. V shed 6 bases, J shed 4 bases, and the junction held 7 bases outside the gene matches. This CDR3 spans 14 amino acids. CDR3 sequence reads: CASGNGQGATEAFF. DNA for the CDR3: TGTGCTAGTGGAAATGGACAGGGCGCCACTGAAGCTTTCTTT.

The rearrangement uses TRBV2 and TRBJ1-2; 8 bases align to TRBD1. The germline V gene has CDR1 SNHLY and CDR2 FYNNEI. This CDR3 contains 15 residues. V shed 2 bases, J shed 7 bases, and the junction held 9 bases outside the gene matches. The CDR3 sequence: CASSEWSGGSTGYTF. The CDR3 DNA follows: TGTGCCAGCAGTGAATGGTCAGGGGGCTCGACTGGCTACACCTTC. Using reference TRBV2 and TRBJ1-2 for the parts outside the CDR3, the full variable domain is EPEVTQTPSHQVTQMGQEVILRCVPISNHLYFYWYRQILGQKVEFLVSFYNNEISEKSEIFDDQFSVERPDGSNFTLKIRSTKLEDSAMYFCASSEWSGGSTGYTFGSGTRLTVV.

This chain links TRBV18 with TRBJ2-7, with TRBD1 matching 8 bases. The CDR3 is made up of 15 amino acids. The J segment lost 0 bases and the V segment lost 3 bases, leaving 4 bases of the junction unmatched. From germline, CDR1 is KGHSH and CDR2 LQKENI. The CDR3 reads CASSPRTGSSYEQYF. Here the CDR3 DNA reads TGTGCCAGCTCACCTAGGACAGGGAGCTCCTACGAGCAGTACTTC.

V usage is TRBV7-2 and J usage is TRBJ2-5; 13 bases are shared with TRBD2. The CDR3 covers 17 residues. Per germline, CDR1 SGHTA and CDR2 FQGNSA. V lost 1 base and J lost 4; bases outside the gene matches: 6. CDR3 region: CASSLDSGLAGAETQYF. CDR3 in DNA: TGTGCCAGCAGCTTAGATTCCGGACTAGCGGGAGCAGAGACCCAGTACTTC.

The rearrangement joins TRBV10-2 to TRBJ1-2; 9 positions match TRBD1. The junction had 7 bases not matched to a gene; V was cut back by 10 bases and J by 4 bases. Germline-derived CDR1 and CDR2 are WSHSY and SAAADI. The CDR3 runs to 13 residues. The CDR3 here is CATWTGETYGYTF. In nucleotides, the CDR3 is TGCGCCACCTGGACAGGGGAGACCTATGGCTACACCTTC.

The chain employs TRBV24-1 and TRBJ1-3; 10 bases align to TRBD1. CDR1 and CDR2 (germline): KGHDR, SFDVKD. The CDR3 extends over 14 amino acids. After removal of 4 bases from V and 7 bases from J, the junction contained 3 bases not matched to a gene. The CDR3 protein is CATSDPDRGNTIYF. CDR3 sequence (DNA): TGTGCCACCAGTGACCCGGACAGGGGGAACACCATATATTTT.